The entry that follows covers one T cell receptor (beta chain) sequence. The antigen remains unidentified. These data originate in a study of OX40 agonist ivuxolimab in advanced cancers. Assay used: immunoSEQ multiplex PCR; TCRdb lists only in-frame clones, some missing. Of roughly 77,000 clones listed, about nine tenths are singletons. With baseline, cycle 4 day 1, and cycle 7 day 1 as timepoints, blood was sampled. The germline V and J ends were trimmed by 4 bases and 10 bases, with 11 bases remaining between them. Germline values: CDR1 MRHNA, CDR2 SNTAGT. CDR3 length: 12 residues. Regarding the study as a whole: On average, a greater number of expanded clones characterised CD8+ T cells relative to CD4+.

The receptor was isolated from an adult with an advanced solid tumor such as melanoma, head and neck, liver or kidney cancer. The sequenced sample was CD4+ or CD8+ T cells sorted from blood, obtained in a trial of the OX40 agonist ivuxolimab. The chain is built from TRBV6-4 and TRBJ2-1, with D possibly matching TRBD1 (5 bases). The CDR3 spells CASSGPGNEQFF. The CDR3 coding sequence is TGTGCCAGCAGTGGGCCAGGGAACGAGCAGTTCTTC.